Reported below is one TCR beta chain. This sample is drawn from a study of blood T cell repertoires in COVID-19. Some clones are missing from TCRdb's copy, which holds only in-frame ones; the method was immunoSEQ multiplex PCR. The profile shows some 320,000 clones, roughly 89% of them singletons. Germline assignment: CDR1 LGHDT and CDR2 YNNKEL (reference sequence). V was clipped by 4 bases and J by 9 bases; unmatched bases: 12. CDR3 length equals 17 residues. Source material: PBMCs or T cells enriched from blood (not recorded which). The genes are TRBV3-1 (or the pseudogene TRBV3-2) and TRBJ2-1; TRBD2 matches at 13 bases. This receptor was obtained from a man in his fifties or sixties who had recovered from COVID-19. As DNA, the CDR3 is TGTGCCAGCAGCCCGTGGACTAGCGGGAGTTTTTTGGCTGAGCAGTTCTTC. It specifies CASSPWTSGSFLAEQFF.